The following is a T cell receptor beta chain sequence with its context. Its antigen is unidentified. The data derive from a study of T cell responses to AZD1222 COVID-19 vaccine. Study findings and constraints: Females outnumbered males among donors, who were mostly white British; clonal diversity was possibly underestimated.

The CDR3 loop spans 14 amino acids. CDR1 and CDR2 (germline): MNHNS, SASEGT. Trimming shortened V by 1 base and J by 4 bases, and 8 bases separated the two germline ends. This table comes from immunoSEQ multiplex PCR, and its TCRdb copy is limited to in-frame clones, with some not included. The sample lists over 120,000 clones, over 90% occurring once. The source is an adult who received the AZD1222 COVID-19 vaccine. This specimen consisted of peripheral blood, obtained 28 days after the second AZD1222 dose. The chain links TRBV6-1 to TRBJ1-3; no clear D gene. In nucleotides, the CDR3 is TGTGCCAGCAGTGAAGAGGGCAGGGGAAACACCATATATTTT. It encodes CASSEEGRGNTIYF.